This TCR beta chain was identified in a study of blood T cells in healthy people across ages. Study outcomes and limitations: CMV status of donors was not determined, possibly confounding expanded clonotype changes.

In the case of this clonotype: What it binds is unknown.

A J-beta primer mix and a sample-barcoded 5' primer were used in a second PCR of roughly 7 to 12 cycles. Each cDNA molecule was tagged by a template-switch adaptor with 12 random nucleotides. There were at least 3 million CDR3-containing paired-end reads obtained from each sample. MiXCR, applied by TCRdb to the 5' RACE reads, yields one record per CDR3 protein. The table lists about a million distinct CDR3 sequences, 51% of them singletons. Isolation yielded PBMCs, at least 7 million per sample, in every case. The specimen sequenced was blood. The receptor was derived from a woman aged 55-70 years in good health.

CDR3 loop: CSARDGGGTGLHSYEQYF. CDR3 coding DNA: TGCAGTGCTAGAGATGGAGGGGGCACCGGGCTACACTCCTACGAGCAGTACTTC. The gene calls are TRBV20-1 and TRBJ2-7; a weak D match, TRBD1 (7 bases). The V gene lost 0 bases and the J gene lost 0 bases, with 21 bases spanning the gap. This CDR3 comprises 18 residues. Germline V gene sequence: CDR1 DFQATT, CDR2 SNEGSKA (reference sequence).